A selection of T cell receptor beta chains follows, all from one sample in a study of cytomegalovirus exposure and HLA in healthy donors. TCRdb keeps only in-frame clones here, not all; method: immunoSEQ multiplex PCR. This sample yields 150,000 to 200,000 clones, of which over 70% are seen a single time; around 5.7% belongs to the top ten. The specimen was PBMCs. Receptor source: a man aged 40-49 years in good health and CMV-seronegative. Each CDR3 is given with its conserved first and last residue. The order of the fields is V gene, D gene, J gene, clone size, CDR3 DNA, CDR3 protein. The D gene is left open where the match is weak. Rows may omit the clone size; those that give it use once, few, many or a size class.

V gene: TRBV10-3; D gene: TRBD2; J gene: TRBJ2-5; clone size: NA; CDR3 DNA: TGTGCCATCAGTGATAGTAGCGGGAGATCTCAGACCCAGTACTTC; CDR3 protein: CAISDSSGRSQTQYF
V gene: TRBV7-2; D gene: NA; J gene: TRBJ1-5; clone size: NA; CDR3 DNA: TGTGCCAGCAGCCCAGAAATTTTGAATATCCAGCCCCAGCATTTT; CDR3 protein: CASSPEILNIQPQHF
V gene: TRBV18; D gene: TRBD1; J gene: TRBJ1-2; clone size: NA; CDR3 DNA: TGTGCCAGCTCACCCCCGACAGGGGAATTGGATGGCTACACCTTC; CDR3 protein: CASSPPTGELDGYTF
V gene: TRBV10-3; D gene: TRBD1; J gene: TRBJ1-4; clone size: few; CDR3 DNA: TGTGCCATCAGTGACTGGACAGGGGGTTCTAATGAAAAACTGTTTTTT; CDR3 protein: CAISDWTGGSNEKLFF
V gene: TRBV7-2; D gene: TRBD1; J gene: TRBJ1-2; clone size: NA; CDR3 DNA: TGTGCCAGCAGCTTAGCCATGACAGGGTTCTATGGCTACACCTTC; CDR3 protein: CASSLAMTGFYGYTF
V gene: TRBV19; D gene: NA; J gene: TRBJ1-6; clone size: NA; CDR3 DNA: TGTGCCAGTAGTCACCAGGGCGGATCCTATAATTCACCCCTCCACTTT; CDR3 protein: CASSHQGGSYNSPLHF
V gene: TRBV7-9; D gene: NA; J gene: TRBJ2-5; clone size: NA; CDR3 DNA: TGTGCCAGCAGCCCCAGGGAGACCCAGTACTTC; CDR3 protein: CASSPRETQYF
V gene: TRBV5-6; D gene: NA; J gene: TRBJ2-7; clone size: NA; CDR3 DNA: TGTGCCAGCTACCGGCGGGGCCTCAGCTCCTACGAGCAGTACTTC; CDR3 protein: CASYRRGLSSYEQYF
V gene: TRBV4-3; D gene: TRBD2; J gene: TRBJ2-1; clone size: NA; CDR3 DNA: TGCGCCAGCAGCCAACAGGTGAGCGGGAGGGCCGGAGAGCAGTTCTTC; CDR3 protein: CASSQQVSGRAGEQFF
V gene: TRBV19; D gene: NA; J gene: TRBJ1-1; clone size: NA; CDR3 DNA: TGTGCCACCTTTATTACGCCAGCGTCTGAAGCTTTCTTT; CDR3 protein: CATFITPASEAFF
V gene: TRBV9; D gene: NA; J gene: TRBJ1-3; clone size: NA; CDR3 DNA: TGTGCCAGCAGCGTAGCCTACAGCTCTGGAAACACCATATATTTT; CDR3 protein: CASSVAYSSGNTIYF
V gene: TRBV11-3; D gene: TRBD2; J gene: TRBJ2-3; clone size: NA; CDR3 DNA: TGTGCCAGCAGCTCCCGGACTAGCGGGAGGGCAGATACGCAGTATTTT; CDR3 protein: CASSSRTSGRADTQYF
V gene: TRBV10-3; D gene: TRBD1; J gene: TRBJ2-1; clone size: few; CDR3 DNA: TGTGCCATCAGCAGATCCGGGACAGGGGCATACAATGAGCAGTTCTTC; CDR3 protein: CAISRSGTGAYNEQFF
V gene: TRBV7-2; D gene: NA; J gene: TRBJ2-7; clone size: NA; CDR3 DNA: TGTGCCAGCAACCAAGCGGGTTACTCCTACGAGCAGTACTTC; CDR3 protein: CASNQAGYSYEQYF
V gene: TRBV18; D gene: TRBD1; J gene: TRBJ1-1; clone size: NA; CDR3 DNA: TGTGCCAGCTCATTCCGGGACAGTAAAGCTTTCTTT; CDR3 protein: CASSFRDSKAFF
V gene: TRBV7-8; D gene: TRBD2; J gene: TRBJ2-1; clone size: few; CDR3 DNA: TGTGCCAGCAGCTTAGGTGGGGGGGGAGGGTACAATGAGCAGTTCTTC; CDR3 protein: CASSLGGGGGYNEQFF
V gene: TRBV5-1; D gene: NA; J gene: TRBJ1-3; clone size: NA; CDR3 DNA: TGCGCCAGCAGCCCCGGGGGTGCAGGAAACACCATATATTTT; CDR3 protein: CASSPGGAGNTIYF
V gene: TRBV5-1; D gene: NA; J gene: TRBJ2-1; clone size: NA; CDR3 DNA: TGCGCCAGCAGCTCCCAAGGTTCAGGTGGAAATGAGCAGTTCTTC; CDR3 protein: CASSSQGSGGNEQFF
V gene: TRBV6-5; D gene: NA; J gene: TRBJ1-1; clone size: NA; CDR3 DNA: TGTGCCAGCCGAGTCCCGGGATTTAACACTGAAGCTTTCTTT; CDR3 protein: CASRVPGFNTEAFF
V gene: TRBV5-1; D gene: NA; J gene: TRBJ1-3; clone size: NA; CDR3 DNA: TGCGCCAGCAGCCGGGAGGGAGTAGTTGGAAACACCATATATTTT; CDR3 protein: CASSREGVVGNTIYF
V gene: TRBV9; D gene: TRBD1; J gene: TRBJ2-7; clone size: few; CDR3 DNA: TGTGCCAGCAGCGTAGAAGGGTCAGGGGGCTACGAGCAGTACTTC; CDR3 protein: CASSVEGSGGYEQYF
V gene: TRBV7-8; D gene: NA; J gene: TRBJ2-1; clone size: NA; CDR3 DNA: TGTGCCAGCAGCACAGTAATGAGCTCCTACAATGAGCAGTTCTTC; CDR3 protein: CASSTVMSSYNEQFF
V gene: TRBV16; D gene: TRBD1; J gene: TRBJ1-5; clone size: NA; CDR3 DNA: TGTGCCAGCAGCCAGAACCCGGACAGGGGGGGCGATCAGCCCCAGCATTTT; CDR3 protein: CASSQNPDRGGDQPQHF
V gene: TRBV7-9; D gene: NA; J gene: TRBJ1-1; clone size: few; CDR3 DNA: TGTGCCAGCAGGCCGAAACAGGGAAAGATAGATAACACTGAAGCTTTCTTT; CDR3 protein: CASRPKQGKIDNTEAFF
V gene: TRBV7-2; D gene: NA; J gene: TRBJ2-1; clone size: NA; CDR3 DNA: TGTGCCAGCAGCTTAGGGATAGACTACTACAATGAGCAGTTCTTC; CDR3 protein: CASSLGIDYYNEQFF
V gene: TRBV5-1; D gene: TRBD1; J gene: TRBJ2-5; clone size: NA; CDR3 DNA: TGCGCCAGCAGCTCGGGACAGGCCGGTGAGGGGCCCCAGTACTTC; CDR3 protein: CASSSGQAGEGPQYF
V gene: TRBV15; D gene: NA; J gene: TRBJ2-1; clone size: NA; CDR3 DNA: TGTGCCACCAGCAGAGTGACGGGGGGCCCCCGCAATGAGCAGTTCTTC; CDR3 protein: CATSRVTGGPRNEQFF
V gene: TRBV5-1; D gene: TRBD2; J gene: TRBJ2-1; clone size: NA; CDR3 DNA: TGCGCCAGCAGCTTGGCTAGCGGGAGGGGCAATGAGCAGTTCTTC; CDR3 protein: CASSLASGRGNEQFF
V gene: TRBV5-5; D gene: NA; J gene: TRBJ1-1; clone size: NA; CDR3 DNA: TGTGCCAGCAGCACAGATGGGGGGAAAGCTTTCTTT; CDR3 protein: CASSTDGGKAFF
V gene: TRBV7-2; D gene: TRBD1; J gene: TRBJ1-2; clone size: many; CDR3 DNA: TGTGCCAGCAGCTCCGGGACAGCGGCTTATGGCTACACCTTC; CDR3 protein: CASSSGTAAYGYTF
V gene: TRBV4-1; D gene: NA; J gene: TRBJ1-2; clone size: NA; CDR3 DNA: TGCGCCAGCAGCCAAGGGTCGCCAACAGATTCCTATGGCTACACCTTC; CDR3 protein: CASSQGSPTDSYGYTF
V gene: TRBV4-3; D gene: NA; J gene: TRBJ2-2; clone size: NA; CDR3 DNA: TGCGCCAGCAGCCAAGGGGTTAGTAGCCCCGGGGAGCTGTTTTTT; CDR3 protein: CASSQGVSSPGELFF
V gene: TRBV4-3; D gene: TRBD1; J gene: TRBJ2-7; clone size: NA; CDR3 DNA: TGCGCCAGCAGCTCCCAAGGTAGGGGGCACGAGCAGTACTTC; CDR3 protein: CASSSQGRGHEQYF
V gene: TRBV4-3; D gene: NA; J gene: TRBJ2-5; clone size: NA; CDR3 DNA: TGCGCCAGCAGCCAAGATCCTGGACAGTACCAAGAGACCCAGTACTTC; CDR3 protein: CASSQDPGQYQETQYF
V gene: TRBV5-4; D gene: TRBD1; J gene: TRBJ2-2; clone size: NA; CDR3 DNA: TGTGCCAGCAGCTTGCCGGGACAGGGCGCCGGGGAGCTGTTTTTT; CDR3 protein: CASSLPGQGAGELFF